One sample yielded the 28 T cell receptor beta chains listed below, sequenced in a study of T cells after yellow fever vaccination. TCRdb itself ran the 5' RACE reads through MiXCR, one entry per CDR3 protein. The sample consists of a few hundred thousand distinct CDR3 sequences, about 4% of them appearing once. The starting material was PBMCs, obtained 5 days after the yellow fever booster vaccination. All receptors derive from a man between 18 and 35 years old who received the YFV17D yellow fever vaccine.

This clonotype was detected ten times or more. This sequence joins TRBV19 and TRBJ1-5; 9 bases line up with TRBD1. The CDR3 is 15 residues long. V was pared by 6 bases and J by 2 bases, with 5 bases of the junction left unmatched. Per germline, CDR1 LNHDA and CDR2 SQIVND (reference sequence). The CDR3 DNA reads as TGTGCCAGTAGGCCCGGGACAGGGCGCAATCAGCCCCAGCATTTT. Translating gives CASRPGTGRNQPQHF.

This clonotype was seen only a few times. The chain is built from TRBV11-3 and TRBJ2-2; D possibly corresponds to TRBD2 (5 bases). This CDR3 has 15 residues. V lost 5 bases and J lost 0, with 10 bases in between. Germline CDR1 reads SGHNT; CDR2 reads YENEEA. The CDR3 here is CASSPRRANTGELFF. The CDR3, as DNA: TGTGCCAGCAGCCCCCGGCGGGCGAACACCGGGGAGCTGTTTTTT.

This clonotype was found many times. Here the CDR3 reads CASSLGQDLYEQYF. As DNA, the CDR3 is TGTGCCAGCAGTTTGGGGCAGGACTTATACGAGCAGTACTTC. The chain is built from TRBV12-3 or TRBV12-4 and TRBJ2-7; D tentatively reads TRBD1 or TRBD2 (5 bases each). This CDR3 comprises 14 residues. V was shortened by 3 bases and J by 4 bases, with 13 bases between the two germline ends.

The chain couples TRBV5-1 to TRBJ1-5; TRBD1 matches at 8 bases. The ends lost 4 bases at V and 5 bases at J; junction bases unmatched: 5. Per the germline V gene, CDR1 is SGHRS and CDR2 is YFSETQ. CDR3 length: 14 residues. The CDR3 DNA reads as TGCGCCAGCAGCCCCTTGACAGGGGATCAGCCCCAGCATTTT. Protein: CASSPLTGDQPQHF.

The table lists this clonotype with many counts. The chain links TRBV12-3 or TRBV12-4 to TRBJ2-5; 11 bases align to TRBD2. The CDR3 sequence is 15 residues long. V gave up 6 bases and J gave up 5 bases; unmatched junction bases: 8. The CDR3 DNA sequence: TGTGCCAGCAGCTCTCTAGCGGGGGGCCGGGAGACCCAGTACTTC. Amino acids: CASSSLAGGRETQYF.

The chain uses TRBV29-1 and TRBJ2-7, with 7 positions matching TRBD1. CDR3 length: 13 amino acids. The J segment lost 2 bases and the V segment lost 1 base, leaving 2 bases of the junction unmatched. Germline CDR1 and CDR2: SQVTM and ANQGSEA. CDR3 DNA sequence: TGCAGCGTTGAAGGAGACAGGGCCTACGAGCAGTACTTC. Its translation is CSVEGDRAYEQYF.

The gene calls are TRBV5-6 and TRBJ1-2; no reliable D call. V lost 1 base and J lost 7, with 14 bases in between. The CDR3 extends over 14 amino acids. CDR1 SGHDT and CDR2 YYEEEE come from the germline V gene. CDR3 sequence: CASSLTVTSGGYTF. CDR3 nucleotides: TGTGCCAGCAGCTTGACAGTGACTTCGGGTGGCTACACCTTC.

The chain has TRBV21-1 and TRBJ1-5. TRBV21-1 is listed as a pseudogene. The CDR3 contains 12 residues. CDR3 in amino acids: CASSPFDQPQHF. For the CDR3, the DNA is TGTGCCAGCAGCCCTTTTGATCAGCCCCAGCATTTT.

The CDR3 DNA is TGTGCCAGCAGCTTTAACAGGGATTATGGCTACACCTTC. It is translated as CASSFNRDYGYTF. This chain joins TRBV7-6 and TRBJ1-2; weak D call: TRBD1 (6 bases). Germline V lookup: CDR1 SGHVS, CDR2 FNYEAQ. Trimming pared 3 bases from V and 5 bases from J, leaving 10 bases between. The CDR3 sequence is 13 residues long.

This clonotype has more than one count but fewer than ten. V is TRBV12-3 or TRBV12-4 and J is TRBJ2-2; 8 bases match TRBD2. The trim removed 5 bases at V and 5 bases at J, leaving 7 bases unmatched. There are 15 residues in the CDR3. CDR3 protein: CASSPQRGRTGELFF. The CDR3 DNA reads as TGTGCCAGCAGTCCTCAGCGGGGGAGGACCGGGGAGCTGTTTTTT.

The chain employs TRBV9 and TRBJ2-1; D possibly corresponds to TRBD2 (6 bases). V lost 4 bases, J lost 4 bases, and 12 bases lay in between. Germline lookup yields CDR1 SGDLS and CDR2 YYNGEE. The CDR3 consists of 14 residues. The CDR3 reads CASSPDGGYNEQFF. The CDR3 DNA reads TGTGCCAGCAGCCCCGACGGGGGTTACAATGAGCAGTTCTTC.

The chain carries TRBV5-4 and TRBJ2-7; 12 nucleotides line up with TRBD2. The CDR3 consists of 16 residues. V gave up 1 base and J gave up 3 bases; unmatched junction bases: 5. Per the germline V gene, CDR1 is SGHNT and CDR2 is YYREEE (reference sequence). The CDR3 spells CASSLTSGGTNYEQYF. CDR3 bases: TGTGCCAGCAGCTTGACTAGCGGGGGGACGAACTACGAGCAGTACTTC. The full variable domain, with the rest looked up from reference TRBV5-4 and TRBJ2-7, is ETGVTQSPTHLIKTRGQQVTLRCSSQSGHNTVSWYQQALGQGPQFIFQYYREEENGRGNFPPRFSGLQFPNYSSELNVNALELDDSALYLCASSLTSGGTNYEQYFGPGTRLTVT.

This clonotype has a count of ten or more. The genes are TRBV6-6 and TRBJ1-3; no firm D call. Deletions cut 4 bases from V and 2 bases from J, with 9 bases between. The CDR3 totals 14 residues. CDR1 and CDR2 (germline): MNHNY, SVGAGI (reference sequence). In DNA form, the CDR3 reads TGTGCCAGCAGTTCGGTGGAAACTGGAAACACCATATATTTT. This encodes CASSSVETGNTIYF.

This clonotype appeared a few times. This CDR3 reads CASSQDHTKIYEQYF. The CDR3 coding sequence is TGCGCCAGCAGCCAGGACCACACAAAAATCTACGAGCAGTACTTC. The chain has TRBV5-1 and TRBJ2-7, with D hard to call. Trimming cost V 4 bases and J 3 bases, with 17 bases left between them. The CDR3 loop spans 15 amino acids. Germline lookup yields CDR1 SGHRS and CDR2 YFSETQ.

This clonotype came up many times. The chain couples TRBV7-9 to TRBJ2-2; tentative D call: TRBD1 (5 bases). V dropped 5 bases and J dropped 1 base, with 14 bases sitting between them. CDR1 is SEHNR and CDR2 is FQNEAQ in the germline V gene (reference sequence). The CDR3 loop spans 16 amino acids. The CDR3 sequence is CASSPPEGENTGELFF. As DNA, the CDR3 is TGTGCCAGCAGCCCTCCGGAAGGGGAGAACACCGGGGAGCTGTTTTTT.

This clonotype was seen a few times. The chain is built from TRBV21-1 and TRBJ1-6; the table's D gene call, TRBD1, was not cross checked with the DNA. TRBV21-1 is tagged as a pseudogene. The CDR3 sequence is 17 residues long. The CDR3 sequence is CASSLPRGPILNSPLHF. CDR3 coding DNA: TGTGCCAGCAGCCTACCCAGGGGCCCAATCCTAAATTCACCCCTCCACTTT.

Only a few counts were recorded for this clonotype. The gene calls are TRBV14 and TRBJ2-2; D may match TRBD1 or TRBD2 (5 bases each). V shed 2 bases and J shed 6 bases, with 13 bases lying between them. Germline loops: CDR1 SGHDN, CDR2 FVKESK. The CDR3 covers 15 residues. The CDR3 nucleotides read TGTGCCAGCAGCCAACTGGACCGGGGCTCCGGGGAGCTGTTTTTT. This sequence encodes CASSQLDRGSGELFF.

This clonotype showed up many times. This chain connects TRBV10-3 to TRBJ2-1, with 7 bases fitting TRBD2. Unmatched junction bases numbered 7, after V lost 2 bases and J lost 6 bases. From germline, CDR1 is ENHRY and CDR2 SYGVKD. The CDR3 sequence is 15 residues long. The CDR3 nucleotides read TGTGCCATCAGTGAGGCGGGAACGGGGGGCAATGAGCAGTTCTTC. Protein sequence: CAISEAGTGGNEQFF.

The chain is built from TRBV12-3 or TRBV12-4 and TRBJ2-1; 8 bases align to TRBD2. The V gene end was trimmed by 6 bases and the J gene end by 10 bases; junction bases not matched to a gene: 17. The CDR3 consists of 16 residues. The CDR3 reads CASRRTGLVVNREQFF. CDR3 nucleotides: TGTGCCAGCAGACGAACGGGACTAGTGGTGAACAGGGAGCAGTTCTTC.

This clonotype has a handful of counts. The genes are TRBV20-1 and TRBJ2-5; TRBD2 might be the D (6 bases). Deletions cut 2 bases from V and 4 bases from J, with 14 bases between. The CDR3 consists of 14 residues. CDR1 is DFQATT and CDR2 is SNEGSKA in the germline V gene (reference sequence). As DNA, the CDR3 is TGCAGTGCTAGACTCGGGACGGGAGTAGAGACCCAGTACTTC. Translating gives CSARLGTGVETQYF.

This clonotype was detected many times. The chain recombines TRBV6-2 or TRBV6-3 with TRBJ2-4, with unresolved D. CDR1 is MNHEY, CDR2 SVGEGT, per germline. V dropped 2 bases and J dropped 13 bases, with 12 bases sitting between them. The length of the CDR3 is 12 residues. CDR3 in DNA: TGTGCCAGCAGTTACGGGGTAAATGGACAGTACTTC. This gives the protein CASSYGVNGQYF.

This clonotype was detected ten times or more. The CDR3: CSARDAGWYYNEQFF. CDR3 sequence (DNA): TGCAGTGCTAGAGATGCGGGGTGGTACTACAATGAGCAGTTCTTC. The chain carries TRBV20-1 and TRBJ2-1; tentatively, D is TRBD2 (6 bases). V lost 0 bases to trimming and J lost 3 bases, with 12 bases between them. The CDR3 covers 15 residues. Germline-derived CDR1 and CDR2 are DFQATT and SNEGSKA (reference sequence).

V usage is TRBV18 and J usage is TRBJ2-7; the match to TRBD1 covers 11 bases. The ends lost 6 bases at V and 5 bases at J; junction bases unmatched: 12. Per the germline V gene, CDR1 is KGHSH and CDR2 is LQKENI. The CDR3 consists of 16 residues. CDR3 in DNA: TGTGCCAGCTCTCGGGGTAGGACAGGGGGCCGGGACGAGCAGTACTTC. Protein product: CASSRGRTGGRDEQYF. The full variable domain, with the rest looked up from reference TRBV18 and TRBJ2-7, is NAGVMQNPRHLVRRRGQEARLRCSPMKGHSHVYWYRQLPEEGLKFMVYLQKENIIDESGMPKERFSAEFPKEGPSILRIQQVVRGDSAAYFCASSRGRTGGRDEQYFGPGTRLTVT.

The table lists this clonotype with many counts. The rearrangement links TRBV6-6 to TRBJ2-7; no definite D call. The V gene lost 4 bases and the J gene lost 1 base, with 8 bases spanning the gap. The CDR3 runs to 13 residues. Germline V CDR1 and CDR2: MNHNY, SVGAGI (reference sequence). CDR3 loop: CASSSADSYEQYV. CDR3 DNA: TGTGCCAGCAGTTCGGCCGATTCCTACGAGCAGTACGTC.

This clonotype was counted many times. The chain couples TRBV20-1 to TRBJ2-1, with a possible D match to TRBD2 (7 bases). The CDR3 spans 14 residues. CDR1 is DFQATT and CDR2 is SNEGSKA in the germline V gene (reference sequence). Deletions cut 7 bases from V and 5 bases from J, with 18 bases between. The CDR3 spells CSGARGADHNEQFF. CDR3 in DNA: TGCAGTGGCGCCCGGGGGGCGGATCACAATGAGCAGTTCTTC.

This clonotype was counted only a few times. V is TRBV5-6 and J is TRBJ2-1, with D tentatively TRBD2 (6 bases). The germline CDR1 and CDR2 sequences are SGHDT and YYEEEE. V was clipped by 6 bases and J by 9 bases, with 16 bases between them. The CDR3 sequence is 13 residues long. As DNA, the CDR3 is TGTGCCAGCACCCCGCGGGGCCTTGGTGAGCAGTTCTTC. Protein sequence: CASTPRGLGEQFF.

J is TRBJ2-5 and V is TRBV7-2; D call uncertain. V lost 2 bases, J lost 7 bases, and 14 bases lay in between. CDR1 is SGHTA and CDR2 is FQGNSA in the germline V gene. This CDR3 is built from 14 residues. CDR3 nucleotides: TGTGCCAGCAGCTTATCGTCCCTCCTTCGGACCCAGTACTTC. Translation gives CASSLSSLLRTQYF. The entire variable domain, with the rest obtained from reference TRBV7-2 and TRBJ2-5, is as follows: GAGVSQSPSNKVTEKGKDVELRCDPISGHTALYWYRQSLGQGLEFLIYFQGNSAPDKSGLPSDRFSAERTGGSVSTLTIQRTQQEDSAVYLCASSLSSLLRTQYFGPGTRLLVL.

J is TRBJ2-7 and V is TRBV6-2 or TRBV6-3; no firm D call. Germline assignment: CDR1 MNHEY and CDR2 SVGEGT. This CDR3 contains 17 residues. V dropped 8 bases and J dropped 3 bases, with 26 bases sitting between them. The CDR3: CASLTGSGEGVNYEQYV. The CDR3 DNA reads TGTGCCAGCCTAACCGGGTCCGGTGAAGGAGTTAACTACGAGCAGTACGTC.